The source of this T cell receptor (beta chain) is a study of shared clonotypes between healthy human individuals. Study-level results: Generally, naive subsets (rather than memory subsets) showed larger estimated richness. Among donors, the sharing of clonotypes was expected to be influenced by sequencing depth.

Details on this clone: What it recognizes is unknown.

There are 15 residues in the CDR3. Germline assignment: CDR1 MNHEY and CDR2 SVGAGI. The J segment lost 1 base and the V segment lost 6 bases, leaving 6 bases of the junction unmatched. Sequenced by immunoSEQ multiplex PCR; TCRdb stores in-frame clones only, minus some. Among around 1.1 million clones, 60% to 80% were seen once, and the ten largest hold approximately 0.95%. Memory CD4+ cells were the fraction left after CD45RA+ naive selection. This sequence originates from a man between 18 and 29 years old in good health. Some clones in this sample may be carry-over from other donors' samples. Sequenced sample: memory CD4+ T cells from PBMCs. Subset defined: CD45RA-negative fraction. The chain uses TRBV6-5 and TRBJ1-5, with 7 positions matching TRBD1. Here the CDR3 DNA reads TGTGCCAGCAGAAAGACAGGGAACAGCAATCAGCCCCAGCATTTT. Its translation is CASRKTGNSNQPQHF.